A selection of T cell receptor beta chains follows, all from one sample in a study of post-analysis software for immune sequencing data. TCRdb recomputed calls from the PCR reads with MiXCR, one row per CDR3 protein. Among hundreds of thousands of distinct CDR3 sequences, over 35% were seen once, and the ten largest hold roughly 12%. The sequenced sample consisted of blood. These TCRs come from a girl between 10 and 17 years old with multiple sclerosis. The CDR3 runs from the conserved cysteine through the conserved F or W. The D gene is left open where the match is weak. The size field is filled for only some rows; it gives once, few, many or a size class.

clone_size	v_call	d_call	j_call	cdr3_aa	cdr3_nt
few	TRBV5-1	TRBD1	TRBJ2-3	CASSVRSGTAHTDTQYF	TGCGCCAGCAGCGTCCGGTCGGGGACAGCACACACAGATACGCAGTATTTT
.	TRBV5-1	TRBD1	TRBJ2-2	CASSIEGQGDTGELFF	TGCGCCAGCAGCATCGAGGGACAGGGTGACACCGGGGAGCTGTTTTTT
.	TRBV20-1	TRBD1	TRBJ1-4	CSARDKGGTGDEKLFF	TGCAGTGCTAGAGATAAAGGTGGGACAGGGGATGAAAAACTGTTTTTT
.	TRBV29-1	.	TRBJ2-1	CSAKNGDEQFF	TGCAGCGCCAAAAATGGGGATGAGCAGTTCTTC
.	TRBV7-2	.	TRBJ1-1	CVSSVTGEAFF	TGTGTCAGCAGCGTGACCGGTGAAGCTTTCTTT
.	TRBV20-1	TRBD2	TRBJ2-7	CSARDTVLAGYSYEQYF	TGCAGTGCTAGAGATACAGTACTAGCGGGGTACTCCTACGAGCAGTACTTC
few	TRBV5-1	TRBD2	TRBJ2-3	CASSLTRSGRDGDTQYF	TGCGCCAGCAGCTTGACCCGAAGCGGGAGGGATGGAGATACGCAGTATTTT
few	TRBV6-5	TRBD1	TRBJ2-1	CASSYTGGYSYNEQFF	TGTGCCAGCAGTTATACAGGGGGTTACTCCTACAATGAGCAGTTCTTC
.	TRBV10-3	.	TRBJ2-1	CAISESMMAGQEQFF	TGTGCCATCAGTGAGTCGATGATGGCAGGGCAGGAGCAGTTCTTC
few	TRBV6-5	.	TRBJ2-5	CASSVPGIATQYF	TGTGCCAGCAGTGTCCCTGGGATTGCGACCCAGTACTTC
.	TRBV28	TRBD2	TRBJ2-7	CASSGTSGSFDEQYF	TGTGCCAGCAGTGGGACTAGCGGGAGTTTCGACGAGCAGTACTTC
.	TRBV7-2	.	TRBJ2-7	CASSLGHVLEQYF	TGTGCCAGCAGCTTAGGTCACGTACTCGAGCAGTACTTC
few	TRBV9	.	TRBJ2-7	CASTATGTASSYEQYF	TGTGCCAGCACCGCTACCGGGACGGCGAGCTCCTACGAGCAGTACTTC
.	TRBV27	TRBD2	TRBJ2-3	CAIELAGRTDTRYF	TGTGCCATCGAACTAGCGGGACGCACAGATACGCGGTATTTT
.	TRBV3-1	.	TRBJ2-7	CASSQEGGDAYEQYF	TGTGCCAGCAGCCAAGAAGGGGGGGATGCCTACGAGCAGTACTTC
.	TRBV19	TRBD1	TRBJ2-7	CASSLPGTATYEQYF	TGTGCCAGTAGCCTACCCGGGACAGCAACCTACGAGCAGTACTTC
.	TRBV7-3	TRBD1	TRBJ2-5	CASSYGQGKAETQYF	TGTGCCAGCAGCTACGGACAGGGGAAGGCTGAGACCCAGTACTTC
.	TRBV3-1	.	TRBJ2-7	CASSRGICYEQYF	TGTGCCAGCAGCCGCGGGATCTGCTACGAGCAGTACTTC
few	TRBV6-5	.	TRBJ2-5	CASSYSIGLETQYF	TGTGCCAGCAGTTACTCTATCGGATTAGAGACCCAGTACTTC
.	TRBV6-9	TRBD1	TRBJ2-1	CASSYSTGTGFISYNEQFF	TGTGCCAGCAGTTATTCCACCGGGACAGGGTTCATTTCCTACAATGAGCAGTTCTTC
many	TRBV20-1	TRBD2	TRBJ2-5	CSAGTSGQETQYF	TGCAGTGCCGGTACTAGCGGCCAAGAGACCCAGTACTTC
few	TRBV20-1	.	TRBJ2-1	CSANLGARNEQFF	TGCAGTGCTAATCTAGGGGCCCGCAATGAGCAGTTCTTC
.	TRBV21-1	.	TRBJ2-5	CASSKRRLAGGGETQYF	TGTGCCAGCAGCAAAAGGCGCCTAGCGGGAGGCGGGGAGACCCAGTACTTC
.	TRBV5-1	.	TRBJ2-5	CASSLGLFQETQYF	TGCGCCAGCAGCTTGGGGTTGTTCCAAGAGACCCAGTACTTC
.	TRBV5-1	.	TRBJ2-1	CASSLGHQTARHEQFF	TGCGCCAGCAGCTTGGGACACCAGACCGCACGGCATGAGCAGTTCTTC
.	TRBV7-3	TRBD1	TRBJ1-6	CALKDRESSYNSPLHF	TGTGCCCTCAAGGACAGGGAGAGCTCCTATAATTCACCCCTCCACTTT
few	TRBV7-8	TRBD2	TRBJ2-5	CASSLTSGIQETQYF	TGTGCCAGCAGCTTAACTAGCGGGATCCAAGAGACCCAGTACTTC
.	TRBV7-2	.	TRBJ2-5	CASSLGYGETQYF	TGTGCCAGCAGCTTAGGATACGGAGAGACCCAGTACTTC
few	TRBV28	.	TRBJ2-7	CASSLKGRGSYEQYF	TGTGCCAGCAGTTTGAAAGGACGGGGTTCCTACGAGCAGTACTTC
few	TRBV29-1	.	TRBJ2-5	CSSREETQYF	TGCAGCTCCCGTGAGGAGACCCAGTACTTC
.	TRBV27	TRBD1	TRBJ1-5	CASSSNTGGYQPQHF	TGTGCCAGCAGTAGCAACACAGGGGGCTATCAGCCCCAGCATTTT